This T cell receptor beta chain appears in the sequencing data of a study of cytomegalovirus exposure and HLA in healthy donors. Study information: The 120 or so validation repertoires used the same platform as the roughly 670 first-cohort repertoires, a later analysis reported.

This clone was found once. The protocol was immunoSEQ multiplex PCR, while the TCRdb copy is restricted to in-frame clones and leaves out a portion. The top ten hold 1.5% to 1.8% of the sample, which has about 74,000 clones, around 94% seen once. Unmatched junction bases numbered 10, after V lost 4 bases and J lost 5 bases. The CDR3 has 17 amino acids. Germline V gene sequence: CDR1 SGDLS, CDR2 YYNGEE. The rearrangement links TRBV9 to TRBJ2-1, with 12 positions matching TRBD2. This receptor was identified in a man in his late teens or twenties in good health and CMV-seropositive. Sequencing was carried out using PBMCs. The CDR3 DNA reads TGTGCCAGCAGCCCTCCCCGAGCTAGCGGGAGGGACAATGAGCAGTTCTTC. Its protein product is CASSPPRASGRDNEQFF.